The 27 T cell receptor beta chains reported below all come from one sample, sequenced in a study of T cell repertoires in cytomegalovirus infection. In TCRdb, the reads were re-called with MiXCR into one record per CDR3 protein. The data contain approximately 290,000 distinct CDR3 sequences, around 25% of them singletons. Sequencing used PBMCs. The receptors come from a human donor in good health (CMV status not recorded). Some clones in this sample may be carry-over from other donors' samples.

The chain recombines TRBV10-3 with TRBJ1-5, with 8 bases that match TRBD1. V trimming: 2 bases; J trimming: 2 bases; junction bases outside the gene matches: 2. Germline assignment: CDR1 ENHRY and CDR2 SYGVKD. The length of the CDR3 is 15 residues. CDR3: CAISEGQGGNQPQHF. CDR3 nucleotide sequence: TGTGCCATCAGTGAGGGACAGGGCGGCAATCAGCCCCAGCATTTT.

The V call is TRBV28, the J call TRBJ1-5; TRBD1 matches at 7 bases. Germline loops: CDR1 MDHEN, CDR2 SYDVKM. There are 15 residues in the CDR3. V was pared by 8 bases and J by 0 bases, with 7 bases of the junction left unmatched. The DNA of the CDR3 is TGTGCCAGCTCCAGGGGGGGAACTAGCAATCAGCCCCAGCATTTT. This codes for CASSRGGTSNQPQHF.

This clonotype occurred many times. The chain links TRBV7-2 to TRBJ2-5, with 7 nucleotides matching TRBD1. The CDR3 length is 13 residues. The trim removed 6 bases at V and 4 bases at J, leaving 5 bases unmatched. CDR1 is SGHTA, CDR2 FQGNSA, per germline. Here the CDR3 reads CASSTGDVETQYF. For the CDR3, the DNA is TGTGCCAGCAGTACAGGGGACGTAGAGACCCAGTACTTC.

This clonotype was seen ten or more times. The rearrangement uses TRBV12-3 or TRBV12-4 and TRBJ2-7; the D gene could be TRBD1 or TRBD2 (5 bases each). CDR3 length equals 13 residues. V was shortened by 3 bases and J by 3 bases, with 9 bases between the two germline ends. Here the CDR3 reads CASSFEGYYEQYF. The DNA of the CDR3 is TGTGCCAGCAGTTTTGAGGGGTACTACGAGCAGTACTTC.

V is TRBV11-2 and J is TRBJ2-3, with 9 bases lining up with TRBD2. V dropped 2 bases and J dropped 0; count of bases not matched to a gene: 3. The CDR3 is 16 residues long. The germline V gene has CDR1 SGHAT and CDR2 FQNNGV. The CDR3 sequence: CASSLRAGGSTDTQYF. CDR3 coding DNA: TGTGCCAGCAGCTTAAGGGCGGGGGGGAGCACAGATACGCAGTATTTT.

The CDR3 nucleotides are TGTGCCAGCAGCGCGGTGAGGGACAAGTATGATCGGGGCACTGAAGCTTTCTTT. This encodes CASSAVRDKYDRGTEAFF. This sequence joins TRBV5-4 and TRBJ1-1; a possible D gene is TRBD1 (6 bases). The V gene's germline CDR1 is SGHNT and CDR2 YYREEE (reference sequence). The V and J ends lost 4 bases and 4 bases respectively, with 26 bases between them. There are 18 residues in the CDR3.

At least ten counts were recorded for this clonotype. The V call is TRBV6-1, the J call TRBJ2-7, with a weak D call TRBD1 (6 bases). V lost 10 bases and J lost 0, with 13 bases in between. This CDR3 has 13 amino acids. CDR1 is MNHNS and CDR2 is SASEGT in the germline V gene. CDR3 residues: CATHGQLSYEQYF. CDR3 DNA sequence: TGTGCCACCCACGGACAGCTCTCCTACGAGCAGTACTTC.

This clonotype was counted a few times. This chain joins TRBV9 and TRBJ2-1, with 8 bases fitting TRBD1. Germline V gene data show CDR1 as SGDLS and CDR2 as YYNGEE. The junction had 5 bases not matched to a gene; V was cut back by 0 bases and J by 0 bases. The CDR3 is 17 residues long. The CDR3, as DNA: TGTGCCAGCAGCGTAGGAGACAGGGGTTTCTCCTACAATGAGCAGTTCTTC. Residues: CASSVGDRGFSYNEQFF.

The chain recombines TRBV20-1 with TRBJ2-4, with D possibly TRBD1 on 5 matching bases. Germline V gene sequence: CDR1 DFQATT, CDR2 SNEGSKA (reference sequence). V dropped 3 bases and J dropped 0 bases, with 12 bases sitting between them. CDR3 length: 15 residues. The CDR3: CSARAGPPAKNIQYF. The CDR3 DNA sequence: TGCAGTGCTAGGGCAGGGCCCCCAGCCAAAAACATTCAGTACTTC.

The chain employs TRBV5-4 and TRBJ2-3; perhaps TRBD1 as D (6 bases). The CDR3 loop spans 16 amino acids. The germline V gene has CDR1 SGHNT and CDR2 YYREEE (reference sequence). V lost 0 bases and J lost 0, with 11 bases in between. The CDR3: CASSLVGTRSTDTQYF. CDR3 nucleotides: TGTGCCAGCAGCTTGGTGGGGACAAGAAGCACAGATACGCAGTATTTT.

This clonotype was seen at least ten times. The chain uses TRBV7-2 and TRBJ2-2; 8 bases match TRBD1. CDR1 is SGHTA and CDR2 is FQGNSA in the germline V gene. CDR3 length: 16 amino acids. The V gene end was trimmed by 5 bases and the J gene end by 4 bases; junction bases not matched to a gene: 9. Here the CDR3 DNA reads TGTGCCAGCAGCCCCCACAGGGGGAGTGGCACCGGGGAGCTGTTTTTT. Its translation is CASSPHRGSGTGELFF.

The chain carries TRBV9 and TRBJ2-7; 7 bases line up with TRBD2. V shed 0 bases, J shed 5 bases, and the junction held 5 bases outside the gene matches. The CDR3 extends over 14 amino acids. Germline V gene data show CDR1 as SGDLS and CDR2 as YYNGEE. DNA for the CDR3: TGTGCCAGCAGCGTAGTGGGGACTACCAACGAGCAGTACTTC. Protein: CASSVVGTTNEQYF.

The CDR3 spells CASSLLGGTSYEQYF. The CDR3, as DNA: TGTGCCAGCAGTTTACTAGGCGGGACCTCCTACGAGCAGTACTTC. The chain has TRBV28 and TRBJ2-7, with D possibly TRBD2 on 6 matching bases. The CDR3 consists of 15 residues. V lost 2 bases to trimming and J lost 0 bases, with 11 bases between them. Per germline, CDR1 MDHEN and CDR2 SYDVKM.

This clonotype has more than one count but fewer than ten. The V and J genes are TRBV28 and TRBJ1-2; 7 bases are a match to TRBD1. The germline V gene has CDR1 MDHEN and CDR2 SYDVKM. CDR3 length: 15 residues. J lost 3 bases, V lost 6 bases, and 10 bases had no gene match. CDR3 sequence: CASRATGEWDYGYTF. The CDR3 DNA sequence: TGTGCCAGCAGAGCCACAGGGGAGTGGGACTATGGCTACACCTTC.

The chain links TRBV12-3 or TRBV12-4 to TRBJ1-1; 7 nucleotides agree with TRBD1. The CDR3 is made up of 14 amino acids. Trimming removed 10 bases from V and 1 base from J; junction bases left unmatched: 9. The CDR3 DNA reads as TGTGCCACCGCCGGACAGGCGACGAACACTGAAGCTTTCTTT. Amino acid sequence: CATAGQATNTEAFF.

The chain is built from TRBV3-1 and TRBJ1-5; no firm D call. Germline V gene lookup returns CDR1 LGHDT and CDR2 YNNKEL (reference sequence). V was pared by 4 bases and J by 0 bases, with 10 bases between. CDR3 size: 15 residues. CDR3 sequence (DNA): TGTGCCAGCAGCCCCTCCGGAGGTAGCAATCAGCCCCAGCATTTT. Protein product: CASSPSGGSNQPQHF.

This clonotype has a single count. The J gene is TRBJ2-7, the V gene TRBV14; perhaps TRBD1 as D (6 bases). The germline V gene encodes CDR1 SGHDN and CDR2 FVKESK. The CDR3 has 13 residues. V was trimmed by 5 bases and J by 2 bases, leaving 10 bases between them. In DNA, the CDR3 is TGTGCCAGCAGCTGGGACACTACCTACGAGCAGTACTTC. Translation: CASSWDTTYEQYF.

There are a few counts of this clonotype. This chain joins TRBV27 and TRBJ1-2; TRBD1 might be the D (5 bases). The length of the CDR3 is 13 residues. The germline gives CDR1 MNHEY, CDR2 SMNVEV (reference sequence). The ends were cut back, 6 bases at V and 6 bases at J, with 14 bases in the middle. This chain's CDR3 is CASSPAGWNGYTF. As DNA, the CDR3 is TGTGCCAGCAGCCCGGCAGGGTGGAATGGCTACACCTTC.

This chain uses TRBV7-8 with TRBJ2-1; 13 nucleotides agree with TRBD2. Germline loops: CDR1 SGHVS, CDR2 FQNEAQ. This CDR3 has 16 amino acids. Trimming cost V 0 bases and J 10 bases; bases outside gene matches: 6. CDR3 in amino acids: CASSLAGLAGEGEQFF. The CDR3 nucleotides read TGTGCCAGCAGCTTAGCCGGACTAGCGGGAGAGGGGGAGCAGTTCTTC.

A note on this clonotype: One base away lies a much larger clone, so this may be a sequencing read error. This chain joins TRBV28 and TRBJ2-7; 13 bases match TRBD2. CDR3 size: 14 residues. Germline V gene sequence: CDR1 MDHEN, CDR2 SYDVKM. The CDR3 sequence is CPSSPLAGGREQYF. CDR3 nucleotide sequence: TGTCCCAGCAGTCCACTAGCGGGAGGGAGGGAGCAGTACTTC.

On this clonotype itself: A much larger clone lies a single base off, so this may be a read error. Because it lacks the conserved phenylalanine or tryptophan at the end, this CDR3 is likely a read error. The V and J genes are TRBV7-9 and TRBJ2-3; D is unclear. This CDR3 has 15 residues. The V end was cut by 1 base, the J end by 0 bases, with 8 bases between. Germline assignment: CDR1 SEHNR and CDR2 FQNEAQ (reference sequence). The CDR3 is CASSLGTASTDTQYI. The CDR3 region has the DNA TGTGCCAGCAGCTTAGGGACGGCTAGCACAGATACGCAGTATATT.

There are a few counts of this clonotype. V usage is TRBV7-6 and J usage is TRBJ2-3; D is ambiguous. Trimming pared 6 bases from V and 6 bases from J, leaving 10 bases between. This CDR3 has 12 residues. Germline lookup yields CDR1 SGHVS and CDR2 FNYEAQ. For the CDR3, the DNA is TGTGCCAGCAGTCATGCCCAGGATACGCAGTATTTT. This gives the protein CASSHAQDTQYF.

This clonotype was counted between two and nine times. The chain combines TRBV7-9 with TRBJ2-5; 7 bases fit TRBD2. J lost 3 bases, V lost 1 base, and 5 bases had no gene match. CDR3 length equals 15 residues. Germline V gene sequence: CDR1 SEHNR, CDR2 FQNEAQ (reference sequence). CDR3 DNA: TGTGCCAGCAGCTTAGAGGGGCTAGCGGAAGAGACCCAGTACTTC. Translating gives CASSLEGLAEETQYF. Based on the CDR3 plus reference TRBV7-9 and TRBJ2-5, the full variable domain is DTGVSQNPRHKITKRGQNVTFRCDPISEHNRLYWYRQTLGQGPEFLTYFQNEAQLEKSRLLSDRFSAERPKGSFSTLEIQRTEQGDSAMYLCASSLEGLAEETQYFGPGTRLLVL.

This clonotype was observed once. This chain joins TRBV28 and TRBJ1-2, with no clear D. V was trimmed by 10 bases and J by 5 bases, leaving 23 bases between them. CDR3 length equals 15 residues. CDR1 MDHEN and CDR2 SYDVKM come from the germline V gene. CDR3 region: CAILPFGRTEYGYTF. The CDR3 bases are TGTGCCATTCTACCCTTTGGACGGACGGAATATGGCTACACCTTC.

This chain joins TRBV7-9 and TRBJ1-4; D ambiguous. The CDR3 has 19 amino acids. V was pared by 1 base and J by 0 bases, with 18 bases between. Germline-derived CDR1 and CDR2 are SEHNR and FQNEAQ (reference sequence). CDR3 nucleotide sequence: TGTGCCAGCAGCTTAGGATTTCGTCACAGAAGTGCAACTAATGAAAAACTGTTTTTT. Its translation is CASSLGFRHRSATNEKLFF.

The chain is built from TRBV3-1 and TRBJ2-7, with a tentative D call TRBD2 (5 bases). The germline V and J ends were trimmed by 7 bases and 2 bases, with 15 bases remaining between them. In germline, CDR1 is LGHDT, CDR2 YNNKEL (reference sequence). The CDR3 has 14 amino acids. CDR3 residues: CASTPRASTYEQYF. The CDR3 nucleotides read TGTGCCAGCACCCCGAGGGCTTCCACCTACGAGCAGTACTTC.

This clonotype was seen a handful of times. The chain carries TRBV28 and TRBJ2-2; D may be TRBD1 (6 bases). Germline CDR1 MDHEN, CDR2 SYDVKM. Between the trimmed V and J ends, which lost 3 bases and 7 bases, there was a span of 12 bases. The CDR3 has 14 amino acids. The CDR3 coding sequence is TGTGCCAGCAGTTTGTCACAGGGAATCGGGGAGCTGTTTTTT. Protein product: CASSLSQGIGELFF.